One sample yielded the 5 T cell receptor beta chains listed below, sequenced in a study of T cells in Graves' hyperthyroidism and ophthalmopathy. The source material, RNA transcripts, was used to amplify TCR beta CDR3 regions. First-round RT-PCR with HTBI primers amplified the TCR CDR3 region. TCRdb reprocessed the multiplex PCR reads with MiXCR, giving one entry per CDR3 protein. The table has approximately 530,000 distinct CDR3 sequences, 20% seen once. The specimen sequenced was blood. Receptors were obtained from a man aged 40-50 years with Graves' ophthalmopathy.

This chain's CDR3 is CASSYGQGRNTIYF. In nucleotides, the CDR3 is TGCGCCAGCAGCTACGGACAGGGACGAAACACCATATATTTT. The V call is TRBV5-1, the J call TRBJ1-3; 8 bases map to TRBD1. Trimming at V came to 3 bases and at J to 5 bases, leaving 4 bases not matched to a gene. The germline V gene has CDR1 SGHRS and CDR2 YFSETQ. The CDR3 extends over 14 amino acids.

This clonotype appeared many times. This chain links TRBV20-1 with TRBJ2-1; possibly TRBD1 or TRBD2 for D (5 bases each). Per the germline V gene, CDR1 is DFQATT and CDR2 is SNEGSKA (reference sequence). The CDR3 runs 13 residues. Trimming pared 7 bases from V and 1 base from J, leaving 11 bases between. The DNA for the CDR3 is TGCAGTGGAGGGACGGTATCCTACAATGAGCAGTTCTTC. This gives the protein CSGGTVSYNEQFF.

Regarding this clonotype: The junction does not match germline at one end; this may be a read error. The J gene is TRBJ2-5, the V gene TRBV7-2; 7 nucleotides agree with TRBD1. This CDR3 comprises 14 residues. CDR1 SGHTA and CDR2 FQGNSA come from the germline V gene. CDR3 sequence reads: CASGLLGQKETQYF. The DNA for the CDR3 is TGTGCCAGCGGCTTACTGGGACAGAAAGAGACCCAGTACTTC.

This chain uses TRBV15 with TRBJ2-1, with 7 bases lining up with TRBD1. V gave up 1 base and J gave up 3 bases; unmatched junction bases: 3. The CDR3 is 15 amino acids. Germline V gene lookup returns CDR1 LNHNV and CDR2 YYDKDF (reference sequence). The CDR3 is CATSRAWDSYNEQFF. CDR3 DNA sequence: TGTGCCACCAGCAGAGCTTGGGACAGCTACAATGAGCAGTTCTTC.

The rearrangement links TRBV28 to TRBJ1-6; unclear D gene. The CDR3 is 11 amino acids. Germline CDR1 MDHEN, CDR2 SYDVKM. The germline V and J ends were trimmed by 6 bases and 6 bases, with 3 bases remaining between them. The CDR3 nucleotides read TGTGCCAGCAGGGGTAATTCACCCCTCCACTTT. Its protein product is CASRGNSPLHF.